A selection of T cell receptor beta chains follows, all from one sample in a study of blood T cell repertoires in COVID-19. Produced via immunoSEQ multiplex PCR; TCRdb's table is partial and in-frame only. The table includes fewer than 350,000 clones, 70% to 90% detected once. The source material was PBMCs or T cells enriched from blood (not recorded which). The receptors shown here come from a woman aged 35 to 49 who had recovered from COVID-19. The CDR3 runs from the conserved cysteine through the conserved F or W. D genes are given only for firm matches. The listing skips clone size in some rows; elsewhere it reads once, few, many or a size class.

>TRBD2|TRBV19|few|TRBJ2-7
CASSPRTSGTYEQYF
TGTGCCAGTAGTCCCCGGACTAGCGGGACCTACGAGCAGTACTTC
>TRBD1|TRBV2|.|TRBJ1-6
CASSGDRGKGNSPLHF
TGTGCCAGCAGTGGGGACAGGGGGAAAGGTAATTCACCCCTCCACTTT
>TRBD2|TRBV4-3|once|TRBJ2-7
CASSQVRSAGAYEQYF
TGCGCCAGCAGCCAAGTTCGGTCGGCGGGAGCTTACGAGCAGTACTTC
>.|TRBV18|.|TRBJ2-5
CASSPLQGRETQYF
TGTGCCAGCTCACCACTCCAGGGGCGGGAGACCCAGTACTTC
>TRBD1|TRBV7-8|.|TRBJ2-5
CASSPDNRGRETQYF
TGTGCCAGCAGCCCCGATAACAGGGGAAGAGAGACCCAGTACTTC
>.|TRBV30|.|TRBJ2-2
CAWRRSNTGELFF
TGTGCCTGGAGACGGTCGAACACCGGGGAGCTGTTTTTT
>.|TRBV18|once|TRBJ2-2
CASSPLQGNTGELFF
TGTGCCAGCTCACCATTGCAGGGGAACACCGGGGAGCTGTTTTTT
>TRBD2|TRBV25-1|.|TRBJ2-2
CASSLTSGGAWDTGELFF
TGTGCCAGCAGTCTGACTAGCGGGGGGGCGTGGGACACCGGGGAGCTGTTTTTT
>.|TRBV5-8|.|TRBJ1-3
CASSLEGGAGNTIYF
TGTGCCAGCAGCTTGGAAGGAGGGGCTGGAAACACCATATATTTT
>TRBD1|TRBV19|.|TRBJ1-5
CASSRAGGSNQPQHF
TGTGCCAGTAGCCGTGCAGGGGGTAGCAATCAGCCCCAGCATTTT
>.|TRBV18|.|TRBJ2-1
CASSSLLAAYNEQFF
TGTGCCAGCTCATCCCTCTTAGCGGCCTACAATGAGCAGTTCTTC
>.|TRBV6-5|.|TRBJ1-2
CASTAQGGYGYTF
TGTGCCAGCACGGCGCAGGGAGGCTATGGCTACACCTTC
>TRBD2|TRBV6-5|.|TRBJ2-1
CASSYGGLAGGNEQFF
TGTGCCAGCAGTTACGGGGGACTAGCGGGAGGGAATGAGCAGTTCTTC
>TRBD1|TRBV5-4|.|TRBJ2-7
CASSSGGQLLGEQYF
TGTGCCAGCAGCTCAGGGGGACAGTTGCTGGGGGAGCAGTACTTC
>.|TRBV5-6|.|TRBJ2-7
CASSYEGGRTYEQYF
TGTGCCAGCAGCTACGAGGGCGGCAGGACCTACGAGCAGTACTTC
>.|TRBV1|.|TRBJ2-7
CTSSRNSTGGGDLVQYF
TGCACCAGCAGCCGTAATTCGACGGGGGGCGGGGATTTGGTGCAGTACTTC
>TRBD1|TRBV5-1|.|TRBJ1-2
CASSTGDSRGYGYTF
TGCGCCAGCAGCACTGGGGACAGCCGTGGCTATGGCTACACCTTC
>.|TRBV30|.|TRBJ2-1
CAWSGRGGDNEQFF
TGTGCCTGGAGTGGCAGGGGTGGGGACAATGAGCAGTTCTTC
>.|TRBV29-1|.|TRBJ1-2
CSVDSRETLNYGYTF
TGCAGCGTTGATTCGCGGGAAACACTTAACTATGGCTACACCTTC
>.|TRBV21-1|.|TRBJ2-1
CASSLRFRTSSYNEQFF
TGTGCCAGCAGCTTGCGTTTTCGGACTAGCTCCTACAATGAGCAGTTCTTC
>.|TRBV9|.|TRBJ2-1
CASSGAGLNEQFF
TGTGCCAGCAGCGGGGCAGGTCTCAATGAGCAGTTCTTC
>TRBD1|TRBV30|.|TRBJ1-2
CAWSVDRGVGYTF
TGTGCCTGGAGTGTGGACAGGGGAGTCGGCTACACCTTC
>.|TRBV28|.|TRBJ1-3
CASSLERGAGGNTIYF
TGTGCCAGCAGTTTAGAGCGGGGGGCAGGCGGAAACACCATATATTTT
>.|TRBV11-3|.|TRBJ2-5
CASSLYGSGETQYF
TGTGCCAGCAGCTTATACGGGAGTGGAGAGACCCAGTACTTC
>TRBD1|TRBV3-1/TRBV3-2|.|TRBJ2-7
CASSQETRGSREQYF
TGTGCCAGCAGCCAAGAAACCAGGGGGAGCCGCGAGCAGTACTTC
>.|TRBV5-1|.|TRBJ2-1
CASTHRGEVNNEQFF
TGCGCCAGCACCCATAGAGGCGAGGTCAACAATGAGCAGTTCTTC
>.|TRBV18|many|TRBJ2-7
CASSQQTGGPGYEQYF
TGTGCCAGCTCCCAACAAACCGGTGGCCCGGGGTACGAGCAGTACTTC
>.|TRBV7-2|.|TRBJ1-5
CASSLEHNQPQHF
TGTGCCAGCAGCTTAGAGCACAATCAGCCCCAGCATTTT
>TRBD2|TRBV18|.|TRBJ2-1
CASSPTSGSNEQFF
TGTGCCAGCTCACCTACTAGCGGGAGTAATGAGCAGTTCTTC
>TRBD2|TRBV30|.|TRBJ2-7
CAWMTSGSYEQYF
TGTGCCTGGATGACTAGCGGGAGCTACGAGCAGTACTTC
>.|TRBV5-1|.|TRBJ1-2
CASSLDRALAGYTF
TGCGCCAGCAGCTTGGACAGGGCTTTGGCTGGCTACACCTTC
>TRBD1|TRBV30|few|TRBJ1-2
CAWSPGQRHYGYTF
TGTGCCTGGAGCCCGGGACAGCGACACTATGGCTACACCTTC
>.|TRBV29-1|once|TRBJ2-3
CSVAQGGTDTQYF
TGCAGCGTTGCACAGGGGGGGACAGATACGCAGTATTTT
>TRBD1|TRBV3-1/TRBV3-2|.|TRBJ2-7
CASSQDLGQGARSYDYEQYF
TGTGCCAGCAGCCAAGATTTGGGACAGGGGGCGCGAAGTTACGACTACGAGCAGTACTTC
>TRBD1|TRBV7-6|.|TRBJ1-5
CASSLDGQENQPQHF
TGTGCCAGCAGCTTAGACGGACAGGAAAATCAGCCCCAGCATTTT
>TRBD2|TRBV7-9|.|TRBJ2-5
CASSLGGGLAGVETQYF
TGTGCCAGCAGCTTAGGAGGGGGACTAGCGGGAGTGGAGACCCAGTACTTC
>.|TRBV11-3|.|TRBJ2-7
CASSPIGAGSYEQYF
TGTGCCAGCAGCCCCATTGGGGCCGGGTCCTACGAGCAGTACTTC
>.|TRBV21-1|.|TRBJ1-1
CASSKGTDEAFF
TGTGCCAGCAGCAAAGGGACAGATGAAGCTTTCTTT
>.|TRBV3-1/TRBV3-2|few|TRBJ1-6
CASSQPLGGGDSPLHF
TGTGCCAGCAGCCAACCCCTCGGGGGTGGTGATTCACCCCTCCACTTT
>.|TRBV12-2|few|TRBJ1-4
CASRQRGGPFEKLFF
TGTGCAAGTCGCCAGCGGGGGGGCCCTTTTGAAAAACTGTTTTTT
>TRBD2|TRBV7-9|.|TRBJ2-2
CASSFRDYPTGELFF
TGTGCCAGCAGCTTCCGGGACTACCCAACCGGGGAGCTGTTTTTT
>.|TRBV5-1|.|TRBJ1-2
CASSWTGGDYGYTF
TGCGCCAGCAGCTGGACGGGGGGAGACTATGGCTACACCTTC
>.|TRBV16|.|TRBJ1-1
CASSSKVRKGENTEAFF
TGTGCCAGCAGCTCAAAGGTTCGTAAAGGGGAGAACACTGAAGCTTTCTTT
>TRBD2|TRBV7-9|.|TRBJ2-5
CASSPLAALQETQYF
TGTGCCAGCAGCCCGCTAGCGGCGCTCCAAGAGACCCAGTACTTC
>TRBD2|TRBV11-3|.|TRBJ2-7
CASSLGEGYEQYF
TGTGCCAGCAGCTTAGGGGAGGGGTACGAGCAGTACTTC
>.|TRBV3-1/TRBV3-2|few|TRBJ1-2
CASSQPDYGYTF
TGTGCCAGCAGCCAACCCGACTATGGCTACACCTTC
>.|TRBV7-2|once|TRBJ2-1
CASSSPSYNEQFF
TGTGCCAGCAGCTCCCCTAGCTACAATGAGCAGTTCTTC